This T cell receptor beta chain was observed in a study of identical twins. About this clonotype: The antigen is not known.

TCRdb re-called the 5' RACE reads through MiXCR, storing one row per CDR3 protein. The sample lists roughly 1.6 million distinct CDR3 sequences, under 35% seen once, with roughly 0.3% in the top ten. Overall study results and limits: Out-of-frame beta sequences exhibited a weaker degree of excess twin sharing.

Sequenced material: cord blood. This TCR was sampled from a newborn girl in good health.

The chain's CDR3 is CASEQGANNSPLHF. The DNA of the CDR3 is TGTGCCAGCGAGCAGGGGGCGAATAATTCACCCCTCCACTTT. The chain is built from TRBV6-1 and TRBJ1-6; TRBD1 matches 8 bases. With 8 bases clipped from V and 5 bases from J, the junction kept 5 bases outside the gene matches. There are 14 residues in the CDR3. Germline assignment: CDR1 MNHNS and CDR2 SASEGT.